This T cell receptor (beta chain) is from a study of blood T cell repertoires in COVID-19. As for the study in general: PBMCs, B-cell-depleted T cells, or T cells were the source of the cDNA or gDNA that made up the material.

How the authors handled the data: Nucleated cell number was recorded as an estimate derived from reference gene primer amplification. Profiled with immunoSEQ multiplex PCR; TCRdb holds only in-frame clones, not every one. Clonal size and the V and J genes are those of that table, whereas D and trimming came from the DNA. The sample includes about 6,400 clones, approximately 80% of them seen just once. This CDR3 has 14 residues. Germline CDR1 and CDR2: GTSNPN and SVGIG (reference sequence). The ends were cut back, 8 bases at V and 6 bases at J, with 17 bases in the middle. Sequences were obtained from peripheral blood. The rearrangement uses TRBV30 and TRBJ1-6; a weak D match, TRBD1 (6 bases). The sequence was obtained from a human donor with active COVID-19. The donor label of this sample is uncertain. The CDR3 here is CAGSIRTANSPLHF. CDR3 DNA sequence: TGTGCCGGATCCATCCGGACAGCTAATTCACCCCTCCACTTT.